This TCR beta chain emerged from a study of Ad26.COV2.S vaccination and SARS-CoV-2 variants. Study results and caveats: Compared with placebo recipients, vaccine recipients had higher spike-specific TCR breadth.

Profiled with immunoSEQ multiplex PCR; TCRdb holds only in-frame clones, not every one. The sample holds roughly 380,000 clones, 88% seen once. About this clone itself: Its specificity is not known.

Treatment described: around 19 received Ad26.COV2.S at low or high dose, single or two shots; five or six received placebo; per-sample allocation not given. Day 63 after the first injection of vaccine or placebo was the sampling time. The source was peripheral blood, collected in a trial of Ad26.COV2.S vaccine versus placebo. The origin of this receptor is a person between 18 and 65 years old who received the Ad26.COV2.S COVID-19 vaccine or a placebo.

The CDR3 region has the DNA TGTGCCAGCAGCTTAGGAGGCGGCGTGGGCGAGCAGTACTTC. Its protein is CASSLGGGVGEQYF. V is TRBV11-2 and J is TRBJ2-7; no reliable D call. The germline CDR1 and CDR2 sequences are SGHAT and FQNNGV. The V end lost 1 base, the J end lost 6 bases, and 13 bases lay between the germline ends. The CDR3 totals 14 residues.